Sequencing of this TCR beta chain was carried out in a study of T cell responses to AZD1222 COVID-19 vaccine. The repertoire was sequenced with immunoSEQ multiplex PCR; TCRdb's copy has only in-frame clones and lacks some. This sample yields under 150,000 clones, of which roughly 90% are seen a single time; around 2.8% belongs to the top ten. The germline V gene has CDR1 MGHRA and CDR2 YSYEKL. Trimming pared 6 bases from V and 4 bases from J, leaving 4 bases between. The CDR3 runs to 11 residues. Material: peripheral blood, obtained on day 0 of AZD1222 vaccination. The chain recombines TRBV4-1 with TRBJ1-3; no clear D. The TCR sequence derives from an adult in good health. The CDR3 reads CASSKGNTIYF. Written as DNA, the CDR3 is TGCGCCAGCAGTAAAGGAAACACCATATATTTT.